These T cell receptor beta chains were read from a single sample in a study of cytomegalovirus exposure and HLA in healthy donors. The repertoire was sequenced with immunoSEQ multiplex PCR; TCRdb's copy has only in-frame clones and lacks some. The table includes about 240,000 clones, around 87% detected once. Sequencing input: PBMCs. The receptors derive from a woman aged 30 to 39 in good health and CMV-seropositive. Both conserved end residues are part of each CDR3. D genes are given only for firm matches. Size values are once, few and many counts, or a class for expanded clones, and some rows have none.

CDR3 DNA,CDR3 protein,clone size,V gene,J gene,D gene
TGTGCCAGCAGTCCTGCACTGGGAGCTAATGAAAAACTGTTTTTT,CASSPALGANEKLFF,-,TRBV27,TRBJ1-4,-
TGTGCCAGCAGCTTGGAGGCGGCGGGAGGCTACGAGCAGTACTTC,CASSLEAAGGYEQYF,-,TRBV5-4,TRBJ2-7,TRBD2
TGTGCCAGCAGCTCTAGTGGGGGCCCCACTGAAGCTTTCTTT,CASSSSGGPTEAFF,once,TRBV7-9,TRBJ1-1,-
TGCGCCAGCAGCACAGAAGCAGGGGGCATGCAGCCCCAGCATTTT,CASSTEAGGMQPQHF,-,TRBV5-1,TRBJ1-5,TRBD1
TGTGCCAGCAGTTACCCGGGGGGGACCTACGAGCAGTACTTC,CASSYPGGTYEQYF,-,TRBV6-5,TRBJ2-7,TRBD2
TGTGCCAGCAGCTTGGCGGAGGTTGAGACCCAGTACTTC,CASSLAEVETQYF,-,TRBV5-6,TRBJ2-5,-
TGCGCCAGCAGCTTGGACAGGCCGGCCACTGAAGCTTTCTTT,CASSLDRPATEAFF,once,TRBV5-1,TRBJ1-1,-
TGCAGCGTTGATCAGGGCACAGATACGCAGTATTTT,CSVDQGTDTQYF,-,TRBV29-1,TRBJ2-3,-
TGTGCCAGCAGTAAACCCGGGACAGGGGTGATTCAGTACTTC,CASSKPGTGVIQYF,-,TRBV28,TRBJ2-4,TRBD1
TGCGCCAGCAGTGAGTCGGCCGTTCACATTCAGTACTTC,CASSESAVHIQYF,-,TRBV10-1,TRBJ2-4,-
TGTGCCAGCAGTCCCCCCAGTCCCTACAATGAGCAGTTCTTC,CASSPPSPYNEQFF,once,TRBV28,TRBJ2-1,-
TGTGCCAGCAGTCTCACAGGGTCCCCTGGCTACACCTTC,CASSLTGSPGYTF,-,TRBV6-5,TRBJ1-2,-
TGTGCCAGCTCACCCGGACTAGCGGGCCGAACCTACGAGCAGTACTTC,CASSPGLAGRTYEQYF,-,TRBV18,TRBJ2-7,TRBD2
TGTGCCAGCAGCGTAGGGACTAGAACCAAAAACATTCAGTACTTC,CASSVGTRTKNIQYF,-,TRBV9,TRBJ2-4,TRBD2
TGTGCCAGCAGCTTAGCAGGGGCGGGAGTTATATCGATCCATGAGCAGTTCTTC,CASSLAGAGVISIHEQFF,-,TRBV7-9,TRBJ2-1,TRBD2
TGTGCCAGCAGTTTCTCCGGGACAGGGACCTACGAGCAGTACTTC,CASSFSGTGTYEQYF,-,TRBV28,TRBJ2-7,TRBD1
TGTGCCAGCAGCTTTAGCGGGAGCCTCGGCTACGAGCAGTACTTC,CASSFSGSLGYEQYF,-,TRBV7-9,TRBJ2-7,TRBD2
TGTGCCTGGAGTGATACAGGGTCCACTAATGAAAAACTGTTTTTT,CAWSDTGSTNEKLFF,-,TRBV30,TRBJ1-4,-
TGTGCCAGCAGCGGCCAGCGGGCCACAGATACGCAGTATTTT,CASSGQRATDTQYF,-,TRBV9,TRBJ2-3,-
TGTGCCACCAGATTCGGGATTCAAGAGACCCAGTACTTC,CATRFGIQETQYF,-,TRBV15,TRBJ2-5,-
TGTGCCAGCAGCCAGGGACTAGCAGCCATATCCTACAATGAGCAGTTCTTC,CASSQGLAAISYNEQFF,-,TRBV11-1,TRBJ2-1,TRBD2
TGTGCCAGCAGCTTAACTCGGGACAATGAGCAGTTCTTC,CASSLTRDNEQFF,once,TRBV7-2,TRBJ2-1,-
TGCAGCGCCCTCGGACAGGGGGGTGAAAAACTGTTTTTT,CSALGQGGEKLFF,-,TRBV29-1,TRBJ1-4,TRBD1
TGCGCCAGCAGCTTGGCTCCGCCCGGGACAGGGAACACCGGGGAGCTGTTTTTT,CASSLAPPGTGNTGELFF,-,TRBV5-1,TRBJ2-2,TRBD1
TGTGCCAGCAGTTTTGGACAGGGGACTGGGGCCAACGTCCTGACTTTC,CASSFGQGTGANVLTF,-,TRBV25-1,TRBJ2-6,TRBD1
TGCGCCAGCAGCCAAGTTCCCAGGGGTTCTTACAATGAGCAGTTCTTC,CASSQVPRGSYNEQFF,-,TRBV4-1,TRBJ2-1,-
TGTGCCAGCTCACCACTTGGGCTCCGCGAGCAGTACTTC,CASSPLGLREQYF,once,TRBV18,TRBJ2-7,-
TGTGCCAGCAGAACACAGGGGACGTCGACCCCTGAAGCTTTCTTT,CASRTQGTSTPEAFF,-,TRBV6-6,TRBJ1-1,TRBD1
TGTGCCAGTAGTATAGATCTCGGGGCCTACAATGAGCAGTTCTTC,CASSIDLGAYNEQFF,-,TRBV19,TRBJ2-1,-
TGTGCCAGCTCTCTTTATAAAGAGACCCAGTACTTC,CASSLYKETQYF,-,TRBV18,TRBJ2-5,-
TGTGCCAGTAGCCCCGACGGGGGGTATGGCTACACCTTC,CASSPDGGYGYTF,-,TRBV19,TRBJ1-2,-
TGTGCCACCCTAGACAGGGGATCCTACGAGCAGTACTTC,CATLDRGSYEQYF,-,TRBV6-1,TRBJ2-7,TRBD1
TGTGCCTGGGCCGTGGGAGCAGATACGCAGTATTTT,CAWAVGADTQYF,-,TRBV30,TRBJ2-3,-
TGTGCCAGCAGTTTAACCCCCCAGGTTAATGAAAAACTGTTTTTT,CASSLTPQVNEKLFF,-,TRBV27,TRBJ1-4,-
TGCGCCAGCAGCTCCATAGACAGGGTTTGGGAGACCCAGTACTTC,CASSSIDRVWETQYF,-,TRBV5-1,TRBJ2-5,TRBD1
TGTGCCAGCAGCCCGAGGGACTACGCTGTCGATGAGCAGTTCTTC,CASSPRDYAVDEQFF,few,TRBV11-1,TRBJ2-1,TRBD2
TGCGCCAGCAGCTTGGGGACAGGGGAGGATCAGCCCCAGCATTTT,CASSLGTGEDQPQHF,few,TRBV5-1,TRBJ1-5,TRBD1
TGTGCCAGCAGCTTAGCGGGGGAGGGCTATGGCTACACCTTC,CASSLAGEGYGYTF,-,TRBV7-8,TRBJ1-2,-